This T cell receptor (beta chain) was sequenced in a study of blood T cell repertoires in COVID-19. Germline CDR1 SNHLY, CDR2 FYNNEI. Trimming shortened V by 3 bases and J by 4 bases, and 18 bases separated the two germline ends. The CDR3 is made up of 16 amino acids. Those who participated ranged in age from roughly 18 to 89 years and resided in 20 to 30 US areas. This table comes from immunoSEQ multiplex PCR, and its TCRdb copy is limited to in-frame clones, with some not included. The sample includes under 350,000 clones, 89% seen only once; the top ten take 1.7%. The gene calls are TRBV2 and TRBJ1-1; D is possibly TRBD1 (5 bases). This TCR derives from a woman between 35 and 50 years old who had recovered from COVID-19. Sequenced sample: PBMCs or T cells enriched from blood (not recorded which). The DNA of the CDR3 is TGTGCCAGCAGTGATCGGTGGGGCGGATTGGGCACTGAAGCTTTCTTT. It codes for CASSDRWGGLGTEAFF.